A single sample gave rise to the 21 T cell receptor beta chains below, sequenced in a study of Tregs in tolerant kidney transplant recipients. The table came from immunoSEQ multiplex PCR; TCRdb's copy has only in-frame clones and leaves some out. The sample holds tens of thousands of clones, 93% seen once. The nonmyeloablative bone marrow transplants came from related graft donors, with transient mixed chimerism. The material was CD4+ T cells from blood (PBMCs), obtained 12 months after the transplant. The receptor set was obtained from a human patient who received a combined kidney and bone marrow transplant. Part of the T cell pool may stem from the graft donor.

This clone has only a few counts. This chain links TRBV19 with TRBJ1-4; D is unresolved. The germline V gene has CDR1 LNHDA and CDR2 SQIVND (reference sequence). Trimming removed 3 bases from V and 8 bases from J, with 13 bases in between. This CDR3 spans 14 amino acids. The CDR3: CASSIPQVPEKLFF. In DNA, the CDR3 is TGTGCCAGTAGTATTCCGCAGGTCCCGGAAAAACTGTTTTTT. Supplemented by reference TRBV19 and TRBJ1-4, the full variable domain reads DGGITQSPKYLFRKEGQNVTLSCEQNLNHDAMYWYRQDPGQGLRLIYYSQIVNDFQKGDIAEGYSVSREKKESFPLTVTSAQKNPTAFYLCASSIPQVPEKLFFGSGTQLSVL.

This sequence joins TRBV5-1 and TRBJ1-2, with TRBD1 matching 7 bases. Germline CDR1 is SGHRS and CDR2 is YFSETQ. V gave up 2 bases and J gave up 4 bases; unmatched junction bases: 5. The CDR3 spans 14 residues. The CDR3 sequence: CASSLQGTFYGYTF. The CDR3 DNA follows: TGCGCCAGCAGCTTACAGGGGACTTTCTATGGCTACACCTTC.

The chain has TRBV18 and TRBJ2-3, with 8 positions matching TRBD2. The V gene's germline CDR1 is KGHSH and CDR2 LQKENI. This CDR3 is 15 amino acids long. Trimming cost V 4 bases and J 3 bases; bases outside gene matches: 6. In DNA, the CDR3 is TGTGCCAGCTCACGGGCGGGAGGAGGAACAGATACGCAGTATTTT. This gives the protein CASSRAGGGTDTQYF.

V gene TRBV4-3 combines with J gene TRBJ2-7; 7 nucleotides match TRBD2. Germline lookup yields CDR1 LGHNA and CDR2 YSLEER. Trimming removed 1 base from V and 1 base from J; junction bases left unmatched: 16. The CDR3 is 19 amino acids. The CDR3: CASSQVFDWAGASSYEQYF. The DNA for the CDR3 is TGCGCCAGCAGCCAAGTTTTCGATTGGGCGGGAGCGTCGTCCTACGAGCAGTACTTC.

The gene calls are TRBV7-9 and TRBJ1-1; TRBD1 matches 10 bases. The germline V gene encodes CDR1 SEHNR and CDR2 FQNEAQ (reference sequence). This CDR3 comprises 15 residues. The ends lost 2 bases at V and 5 bases at J; junction bases unmatched: 5. CDR3 nucleotide sequence: TGTGCCAGCAGCTTACCTATGGACAGGGGGACTGAAGCTTTCTTT. The encoded protein is CASSLPMDRGTEAFF.

This clone came up a few times. The chain carries TRBV7-3 and TRBJ2-7, with TRBD2 matching 10 bases. CDR1 and CDR2 from the germline V gene are SGHTA and FQGTGA. V shed 5 bases and J 6 bases; nucleotides not matched to a gene: 10. The length of the CDR3 is 15 residues. CDR3 residues: CASSATPAGGAEQYF. In DNA form, the CDR3 reads TGTGCCAGCAGCGCGACCCCAGCGGGAGGGGCCGAGCAGTACTTC.

This chain links TRBV19 with TRBJ2-2; a weak D match, TRBD1 (6 bases). In germline, CDR1 is LNHDA, CDR2 SQIVND (reference sequence). The V end lost 4 bases, the J end lost 7 bases, and 25 bases lay between the germline ends. There are 18 residues in the CDR3. This CDR3 reads CASSTLPGQTGHLGELFF. CDR3 nucleotide sequence: TGTGCCAGTAGTACCCTACCAGGACAGACAGGCCACCTCGGGGAGCTGTTTTTT.

The table lists this clone with a count of one. CDR3 bases: TGTGCCAGCAGCTTTCGGACAGCTTACTATGGCTACACCTTC. Its translation is CASSFRTAYYGYTF. The rearrangement joins TRBV5-6 to TRBJ1-2; maybe TRBD1 (6 bases). Trimming stripped 2 bases from V and 3 bases from J, with 11 bases between. CDR3 length equals 14 residues. Germline V gene sequence: CDR1 SGHDT, CDR2 YYEEEE.

V is TRBV10-3 and J is TRBJ1-1; weak D call: TRBD1 (5 bases). The CDR3 is 14 residues long. V lost 7 bases, J lost 4 bases, and 16 bases lay in between. Germline CDR1 is ENHRY and CDR2 is SYGVKD. CDR3 region: CAIKIATGGTEAFF. In nucleotides, the CDR3 is TGTGCCATCAAGATCGCAACAGGTGGCACTGAAGCTTTCTTT.

V gene TRBV5-1 combines with J gene TRBJ2-5; tentative D call: TRBD2 (7 bases). The CDR3 is 15 amino acids. V was shortened by 0 bases and J by 4 bases, with 13 bases between the two germline ends. Per the germline V gene, CDR1 is SGHRS and CDR2 is YFSETQ. The CDR3 sequence: CASSLALGGGETQYF. CDR3 coding DNA: TGCGCCAGCAGCTTGGCCTTAGGGGGGGGAGAGACCCAGTACTTC. The complete variable domain, with remaining parts taken from reference TRBV5-1 and TRBJ2-5, reads KAGVTQTPRYLIKTRGQQVTLSCSPISGHRSVSWYQQTPGQGLQFLFEYFSETQRNKGNFPGRFSGRQFSNSRSEMNVSTLELGDSALYLCASSLALGGGETQYFGPGTRLLVL.

V and J are TRBV7-2 and TRBJ1-5, with D possibly being TRBD1 (6 bases). Trimming stripped 5 bases from V and 6 bases from J, with 20 bases between. Germline V gene sequence: CDR1 SGHTA, CDR2 FQGNSA. The CDR3 is 16 residues long. The DNA of the CDR3 is TGTGCCAGCAGCCAGACGGACAGTAGGATTGGTCAGCCCCAGCATTTT. It yields the protein CASSQTDSRIGQPQHF.

This chain uses TRBV10-2 with TRBJ2-7; 8 bases match TRBD2. CDR3 length: 15 residues. From germline, CDR1 is WSHSY and CDR2 SAAADI. The trim removed 8 bases at V and 2 bases at J, leaving 11 bases unmatched. CDR3 DNA sequence: TGCGCCAGCCTTGGACGGGGGGGACTAACCTACGAGCAGTACTTC. Protein sequence: CASLGRGGLTYEQYF.

The rearrangement joins TRBV5-1 to TRBJ1-5; tentative D call: TRBD1 (5 bases). The length of the CDR3 is 14 residues. Trimming shortened V by 2 bases and J by 3 bases, and 9 bases separated the two germline ends. Germline CDR1 and CDR2: SGHRS and YFSETQ. For the CDR3, the DNA is TGCGCCAGCAGCTTAGACAGTTACAATCAGCCCCAGCATTTT. Encoded protein: CASSLDSYNQPQHF.

This chain links TRBV7-9 with TRBJ1-5, with no clear D. Germline CDR1 reads SEHNR; CDR2 reads FQNEAQ (reference sequence). This CDR3 is built from 15 residues. V lost 5 bases to trimming and J lost 2 bases, with 13 bases between them. This CDR3 is CASSTDGLGNQPQHF. CDR3 DNA: TGTGCCAGCAGCACGGACGGACTTGGCAATCAGCCCCAGCATTTT.

This chain connects TRBV5-1 to TRBJ2-5; 7 bases map to TRBD2. The CDR3 has 16 residues. In germline, CDR1 is SGHRS, CDR2 YFSETQ. With V trimmed by 3 bases and J by 1 base, 9 bases remained unmatched. The CDR3 bases are TGCGCCAGCAGCTATCAGACTAGCCGCCCCCAAGAGACCCAGTACTTC. Its translation: CASSYQTSRPQETQYF.

The rearrangement uses TRBV10-3 and TRBJ2-3; 12 nucleotides line up with TRBD2. Germline V gives CDR1 ENHRY, CDR2 SYGVKD. The CDR3 length is 16 residues. J gave up 2 bases and V 11 bases, and 11 bases lay outside the gene matches. CDR3 bases: TGTGCCGTCACGGAAGGGACTAGCGGGTTCACAGATACGCAGTATTTT. Translation gives CAVTEGTSGFTDTQYF.

The chain has TRBV19 and TRBJ2-3, with 9 bases fitting TRBD1. CDR1 is LNHDA, CDR2 SQIVND, per germline (reference sequence). The CDR3 spans 14 residues. V was clipped by 10 bases and J by 5 bases; unmatched bases: 10. The CDR3 protein is CATSEQGAIDTQYF. The CDR3, as DNA: TGTGCCACTTCGGAACAGGGGGCTATAGATACGCAGTATTTT. The whole variable domain, filled in from reference TRBV19 and TRBJ2-3, reads DGGITQSPKYLFRKEGQNVTLSCEQNLNHDAMYWYRQDPGQGLRLIYYSQIVNDFQKGDIAEGYSVSREKKESFPLTVTSAQKNPTAFYLCATSEQGAIDTQYFGPGTRLTVL.

This chain links TRBV4-3 with TRBJ2-3; 8 nucleotides agree with TRBD2. Trimming removed 4 bases from V and 6 bases from J; junction bases left unmatched: 12. CDR3 length: 16 residues. Germline V gives CDR1 LGHNA, CDR2 YSLEER. CDR3 region: CASSRQFSGMRDTQYF. The DNA for the CDR3 is TGCGCCAGCAGCCGACAGTTTAGCGGGATGAGGGATACGCAGTATTTT.

V is TRBV5-8 and J is TRBJ2-7; 10 bases map to TRBD1. Trimming cost V 4 bases and J 6 bases; bases outside gene matches: 7. Germline V CDR1 and CDR2: SGHTS, YDEGEE. This CDR3 comprises 14 residues. The CDR3 DNA sequence: TGTGCCAGCAGCAACCCGGGACAGGGGAGCGAGCAGTACTTC. The encoded protein is CASSNPGQGSEQYF.

The V call is TRBV27, the J call TRBJ2-5; D uncertain. Trimming left V 1 base short and J 4 bases short, with 13 bases between. The CDR3 spans 15 residues. Germline V gene lookup returns CDR1 MNHEY and CDR2 SMNVEV (reference sequence). CDR3 coding DNA: TGTGCCAGCAGTTTATTTCGGGTCCCCCCAGAGACCCAGTACTTC. Its translation is CASSLFRVPPETQYF.

The DNA for the CDR3 is TGTGCCAGCAGCGTAGGAAAGGAGCGTGGCTACACCTTC. This translates into CASSVGKERGYTF. The gene calls are TRBV9 and TRBJ1-2; D is uncertain. This CDR3 spans 13 amino acids. Germline CDR1 is SGDLS and CDR2 is YYNGEE. Trimming shortened V by 0 bases and J by 7 bases, and 10 bases separated the two germline ends.